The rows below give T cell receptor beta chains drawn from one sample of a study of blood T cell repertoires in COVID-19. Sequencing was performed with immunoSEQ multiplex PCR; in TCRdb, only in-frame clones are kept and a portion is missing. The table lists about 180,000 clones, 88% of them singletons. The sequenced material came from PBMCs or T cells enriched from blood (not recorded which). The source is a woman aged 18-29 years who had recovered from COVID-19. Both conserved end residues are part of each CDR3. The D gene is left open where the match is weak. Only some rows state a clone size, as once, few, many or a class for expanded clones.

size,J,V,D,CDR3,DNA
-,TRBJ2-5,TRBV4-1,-,CASSQDRGRETQYF,TGCGCCAGCAGCCAAGATAGGGGCCGGGAGACCCAGTACTTC
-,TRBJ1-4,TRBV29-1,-,CSVTGISNANEKLFF,TGCAGCGTAACGGGGATATCGAATGCTAATGAAAAACTGTTTTTT
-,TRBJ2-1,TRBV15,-,CAAASTGNNEQFF,TGTGCCGCCGCTTCGACAGGAAACAATGAGCAGTTCTTC
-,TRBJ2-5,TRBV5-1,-,CASSLSLGVGQETQYF,TGCGCCAGCAGCTTGTCTCTCGGGGTGGGGCAAGAGACCCAGTACTTC
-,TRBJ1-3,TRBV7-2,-,CASSAQGSGNTIYF,TGTGCCAGCAGCGCTCAAGGGAGCGGAAACACCATATATTTT
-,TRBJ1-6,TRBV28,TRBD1,CASSLRGLNELDNSPLHF,TGTGCCAGCTCCCTAAGGGGGCTTAATGAATTAGATAATTCACCCCTCCACTTT
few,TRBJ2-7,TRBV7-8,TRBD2,CASSLKPRDYYLYEQYF,TGTGCCAGCAGCTTAAAACCCCGGGACTATTACCTCTACGAGCAGTACTTC
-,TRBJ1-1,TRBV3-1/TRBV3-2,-,CASSQGQVTEAFF,TGTGCCAGCAGCCAAGGACAGGTAACTGAAGCTTTCTTT
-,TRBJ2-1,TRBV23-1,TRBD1,CASSQPGTGTILNNEQFF,TGCGCCAGCAGTCAACCCGGGACAGGCACTATTCTTAACAATGAGCAGTTCTTC
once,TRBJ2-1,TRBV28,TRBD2,CASSKSGLAGGNEQFF,TGTGCCAGCAGTAAATCGGGACTAGCGGGCGGCAATGAGCAGTTCTTC
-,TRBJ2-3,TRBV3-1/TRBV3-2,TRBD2,CASSLRRGGYTDTQYF,TGTGCCAGCAGCCTACGACGGGGGGGGTACACAGATACGCAGTATTTT
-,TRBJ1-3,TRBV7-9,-,CASSAERTGLGNTIYF,TGTGCCAGCAGCGCTGAAAGAACAGGGTTGGGAAACACCATATATTTT
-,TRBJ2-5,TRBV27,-,CASSLWAGVETQYF,TGTGCCAGCAGTTTATGGGCAGGGGTGGAGACCCAGTACTTC
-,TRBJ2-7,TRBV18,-,CASSPRAGSFYYEQYF,TGTGCCAGCTCACCTCGGGCAGGGTCCTTTTACTACGAGCAGTACTTC
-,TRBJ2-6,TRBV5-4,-,CASSLDRMAGANVLTF,TGTGCCAGCAGCTTAGACAGAATGGCTGGGGCCAACGTCCTGACTTTC
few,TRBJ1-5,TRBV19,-,CASSIDGGGFLYQPQHF,TGTGCCAGTAGTATTGACGGGGGAGGGTTTCTTTATCAGCCCCAGCATTTT
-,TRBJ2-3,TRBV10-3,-,CAISERVGDTQYF,TGTGCCATCAGTGAGCGGGTCGGAGATACGCAGTATTTT
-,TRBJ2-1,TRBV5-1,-,CASSLGALEFF,TGCGCCAGCAGCTTGGGGGCCCTTGAGTTCTTC
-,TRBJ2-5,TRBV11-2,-,CASSPLEGRGVTQYF,TGTGCCAGCAGCCCCCTAGAGGGGCGCGGGGTGACCCAGTACTTC
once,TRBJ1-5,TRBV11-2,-,CASSPRGDQPQHF,TGTGCCAGCAGCCCTCGGGGAGATCAGCCCCAGCATTTT
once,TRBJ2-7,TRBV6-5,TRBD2,CASTRTSGDEQYF,TGTGCCAGCACTCGGACTAGCGGCGACGAGCAGTACTTC
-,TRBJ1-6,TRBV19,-,CASSKDIYNSPLHF,TGTGCCAGTAGTAAGGACATCTATAATTCACCCCTCCACTTT
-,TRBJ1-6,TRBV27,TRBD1,CASSLSWRGQFYNSPLHF,TGTGCCAGCAGTTTATCGTGGAGGGGGCAGTTCTATAATTCACCCCTCCACTTT
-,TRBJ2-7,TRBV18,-,CASSPTVTDYEQYF,TGTGCCAGCTCACCAACCGTTACAGATTACGAGCAGTACTTC
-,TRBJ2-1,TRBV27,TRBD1,CASRDLLPGTGGRGDINNEQFF,TGTGCCAGCCGCGACCTACTCCCCGGGACAGGGGGGCGCGGGGATATAAACAATGAGCAGTTCTTC
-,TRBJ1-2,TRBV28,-,CASTRGGRANYGYTF,TGTGCCAGCACCCGGGGGGGGAGGGCTAACTATGGCTACACCTTC
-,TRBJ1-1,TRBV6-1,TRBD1,CASSEWTGFEAFF,TGTGCCAGCAGTGAATGGACAGGGTTTGAAGCTTTCTTT
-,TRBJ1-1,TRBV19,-,CASNRDTEAFF,TGTGCCAGTAACAGGGACACTGAAGCTTTCTTT
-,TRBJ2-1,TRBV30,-,CACKDGSSYNEQFF,TGTGCCTGTAAGGACGGGAGCTCCTACAATGAGCAGTTCTTC
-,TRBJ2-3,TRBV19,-,CASSMNRVAGDGADTQYF,TGTGCCAGTAGTATGAACAGGGTGGCGGGAGATGGCGCAGATACGCAGTATTTT
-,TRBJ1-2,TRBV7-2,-,CASSLVRDTYGYTF,TGTGCCAGCAGCTTAGTACGGGACACTTATGGCTACACCTTC
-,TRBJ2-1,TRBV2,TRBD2,CASMRLAERSSYNEQFF,TGTGCCAGCATGCGACTAGCGGAACGGAGCTCCTACAATGAGCAGTTCTTC
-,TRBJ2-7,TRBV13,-,CASSLVGREQYF,TGTGCCAGCAGCTTGGTTGGGAGGGAGCAGTACTTC
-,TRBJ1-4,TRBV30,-,CAWSVRIRGPNEKLFF,TGTGCCTGGAGTGTTCGTATCAGGGGTCCTAATGAAAAACTGTTTTTT
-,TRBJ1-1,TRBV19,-,CASSMRDNTEAFF,TGTGCCAGTAGTATGCGGGACAACACTGAAGCTTTCTTT
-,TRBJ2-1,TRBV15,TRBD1,CATSRGTVFVDNEQFF,TGTGCCACCAGCAGGGGGACAGTCTTTGTAGACAATGAGCAGTTCTTC
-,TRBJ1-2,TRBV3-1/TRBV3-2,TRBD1,CASSQADRGYGYTF,TGTGCCAGCAGCCAAGCGGACAGGGGCTATGGCTACACCTTC
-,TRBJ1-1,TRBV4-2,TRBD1,CASSQKGQGLDTEAFF,TGTGCCAGCAGCCAGAAAGGACAGGGATTGGATACTGAAGCTTTCTTT
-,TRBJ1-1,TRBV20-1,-,CSASRSLEAFF,TGCAGTGCTAGTAGATCACTCGAAGCTTTCTTT
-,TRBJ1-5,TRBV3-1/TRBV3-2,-,CASSPPGSNQPQHF,TGTGCCAGCAGCCCCCCAGGGTCGAATCAGCCCCAGCATTTT
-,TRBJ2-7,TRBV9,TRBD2,CASSRSGGGYEQYF,TGTGCCAGCAGCCGTAGCGGCGGGGGCTACGAGCAGTACTTC
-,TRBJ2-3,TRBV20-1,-,CSPRDSGTQYF,TGCAGTCCTCGCGATTCGGGGACGCAGTATTTT